Each of the 24 T cell receptor beta chains below was sequenced from the same sample in a study of T cells in Graves' hyperthyroidism and ophthalmopathy. Amplified TCR beta CDR3 regions came from RNA transcripts. First-round RT-PCR targeting the TCR CDR3 was performed with the HTBI primer set. Using its own MiXCR run on the multiplex PCR reads, TCRdb lists one record per CDR3 protein. Among fewer than 25,000 distinct CDR3 sequences listed, about half were seen once. Sequencing was carried out using blood. The receptors were gathered from a woman aged 40 to 55 with Graves' hyperthyroidism that later progressed to Graves' ophthalmopathy.

CDR3 region: CSAMPGQADETQYF. CDR3 in DNA: TGCAGTGCAATGCCCGGACAGGCCGACGAGACCCAGTACTTC. The chain joins TRBV20-1 to TRBJ2-5; 7 positions agree with TRBD1. This CDR3 contains 14 residues. The trim removed 6 bases at V and 5 bases at J, leaving 12 bases unmatched. The germline V gene has CDR1 DFQATT and CDR2 SNEGSKA (reference sequence).

The CDR3 bases are TGTGCCATCGAGGAGCAGAGGAACACTGAAGCTTTCTTT. This translates into CAIEEQRNTEAFF. V and J are TRBV10-3 and TRBJ1-1; the D is unclear. Germline CDR1 ENHRY, CDR2 SYGVKD. The CDR3 contains 13 residues. V lost 8 bases and J lost 1, with 11 bases in between.

The rearrangement joins TRBV2 to TRBJ2-3; 11 nucleotides align to TRBD2. V shed 11 bases and J 5 bases; nucleotides not matched to a gene: 12. Germline loops: CDR1 SNHLY, CDR2 FYNNEI. This CDR3 has 15 residues. The CDR3 DNA reads as TGTGCCCTACCTTATGGTAGCGGGAGGGGAGATACGCAGTATTTT. Protein product: CALPYGSGRGDTQYF.

As to this clonotype: A read error may produce the germline difference seen at one junction end. The J gene is TRBJ2-1, the V gene TRBV7-3, with TRBD2 matching over 9 bases. Germline lookup yields CDR1 SGHTA and CDR2 FQGTGA. This CDR3 has 15 residues. CDR3 sequence: CASSLLAGPYNERFF. CDR3 coding DNA: TGTGCCAGCAGCTTACTAGCGGGACCTTACAATGAGCGGTTCTTC.

This chain links TRBV29-1 with TRBJ1-2; D is unresolved. V was shortened by 3 bases and J by 8 bases, with 4 bases between the two germline ends. This CDR3 is 9 amino acids long. In germline, CDR1 is SQVTM, CDR2 ANQGSEA. The CDR3 sequence: CSVDRGYTF. CDR3 sequence (DNA): TGCAGCGTTGATAGGGGCTACACCTTC. Based on the CDR3 plus reference TRBV29-1 and TRBJ1-2, the full variable domain is SAVISQKPSRDICQRGTSLTIQCQVDSQVTMMFWYRQQPGQSLTLIATANQGSEATYESGFVIDKFPISRPNLTFSTLTVSNMSPEDSSIYLCSVDRGYTFGSGTRLTVV.

The chain joins TRBV19 to TRBJ2-3; D gene uncertain. Germline V gene lookup returns CDR1 LNHDA and CDR2 SQIVND (reference sequence). V lost 6 bases to trimming and J lost 4 bases, with 5 bases between them. The CDR3 has 11 amino acids. CDR3 in amino acids: CASSFSDTQYF. DNA for the CDR3: TGTGCCAGTAGCTTCTCAGATACGCAGTATTTT.

Ten or more counts support this clonotype. The chain combines TRBV27 with TRBJ1-2; D uncertain. The germline gives CDR1 MNHEY, CDR2 SMNVEV (reference sequence). The CDR3 is made up of 15 amino acids. Trimming took off 2 bases at V and 2 bases at J, with 12 bases between the two ends. CDR3 nucleotides: TGTGCCAGCAGTTTAGCGTACCACTCCAACTATGGCTACACCTTC. It yields the protein CASSLAYHSNYGYTF.

This clonotype has just one count. The rearrangement uses TRBV5-1 and TRBJ1-2, with TRBD1 identical over 7 bases. Germline V gene sequence: CDR1 SGHRS, CDR2 YFSETQ. The J segment lost 8 bases and the V segment lost 0 bases, leaving 13 bases of the junction unmatched. This CDR3 is 16 amino acids long. CDR3 protein: CASSLETGVRVEGYTF. The DNA of the CDR3 is TGCGCCAGCAGCTTGGAAACAGGGGTTCGAGTAGAGGGCTACACCTTC.

This clonotype was picked up many times. This chain connects TRBV15 to TRBJ2-3, with 7 positions matching TRBD1. Trimming removed 3 bases from V and 1 base from J; junction bases left unmatched: 4. The germline V gene encodes CDR1 LNHNV and CDR2 YYDKDF (reference sequence). The length of the CDR3 is 15 residues. CDR3 protein: CATSRYRGGTDTQYF. In DNA form, the CDR3 reads TGTGCCACCAGCAGGTACAGGGGAGGCACAGATACGCAGTATTTT.

This chain uses TRBV7-8 with TRBJ1-6; TRBD1 matches 9 bases. Germline trimming cut 10 bases from V and 8 bases from J; bases unmatched to any gene: 12. Per the germline V gene, CDR1 is SGHVS and CDR2 is FQNEAQ. This CDR3 contains 15 residues. CDR3 DNA: TGTGCCAACAACACTAAGACAGGGGGTGATTCACCCCTCCACTTT. This gives the protein CANNTKTGGDSPLHF.

This clonotype was seen at least ten times. A single base separates this from a much larger clone, so it may be a read error. The chain links TRBV3-1 to TRBJ2-7; D remains ambiguous. Germline lookup yields CDR1 LGHDT and CDR2 YNNKEL (reference sequence). This CDR3 is built from 12 residues. The CDR3 sequence is CACSQVDYEQYF. CDR3 nucleotide sequence: TGTGCCTGCAGCCAAGTCGACTACGAGCAGTACTTC.

This clonotype was seen repeatedly, ten times or more. CDR3 protein: CASSQDRKSGAFF. The CDR3 DNA reads TGTGCCAGCAGCCAAGATAGGAAGTCGGGAGCTTTCTTT. The chain employs TRBV7-9 and TRBJ1-1; no firm D call. This CDR3 spans 13 amino acids. In germline, CDR1 is SEHNR, CDR2 FQNEAQ (reference sequence). Trimming removed 5 bases at V and 10 bases at J, with 17 bases between.

In this sample, this clonotype is medium-sized. This chain connects TRBV20-1 to TRBJ2-7; D gene uncertain. V shed 6 bases and J shed 7 bases, with 16 bases lying between them. CDR1 is DFQATT, CDR2 SNEGSKA, per germline (reference sequence). The length of the CDR3 is 12 residues. CDR3 in DNA: TGCAGTGCCCCAGACCTGGGGTCGGAGCAGTACTTC. Amino acids: CSAPDLGSEQYF.

This clonotype was observed a handful of times. J is TRBJ2-5 and V is TRBV28; D could derive from TRBD1 or TRBD2 (5 bases each). The V end lost 7 bases, the J end lost 1 base, and 13 bases lay between the germline ends. The V gene's germline CDR1 is MDHEN and CDR2 SYDVKM. This CDR3 has 14 amino acids. In DNA form, the CDR3 reads TGTGCCAGCACGGGGCGGGCGTGCCAAGAGACCCAGTACTTC. The encoded protein is CASTGRACQETQYF. Full variable domain (remainder filled in from reference TRBV28 and TRBJ2-5): DVKVTQSSRYLVKRTGEKVFLECVQDMDHENMFWYRQDPGLGLRLIYFSYDVKMKEKGDIPEGYSVSREKKERFSLILESASTNQTSMYLCASTGRACQETQYFGPGTRLLVL.

V is TRBV5-1 and J is TRBJ2-7; 15 nucleotides agree with TRBD2. The CDR3 runs 17 residues. Germline V gives CDR1 SGHRS, CDR2 YFSETQ. V lost 4 bases, J lost 0 bases, and 5 bases stayed unmatched. The CDR3 reads CASSQWTSGRASYEQYF. The CDR3 nucleotides read TGCGCCAGCAGCCAGTGGACTAGCGGGAGGGCCTCCTACGAGCAGTACTTC.

The chain employs TRBV29-1 and TRBJ2-7, with TRBD2 identical over 10 bases. With V trimmed by 4 bases and J by 2 bases, 8 bases remained unmatched. CDR1 is SQVTM, CDR2 ANQGSEA, per germline. The CDR3 has 15 residues. CDR3 region: CSVGTGTSATYEQYF. The CDR3 DNA sequence: TGCAGCGTTGGGACAGGGACTAGCGCGACCTACGAGCAGTACTTC.

By sample share, this clonotype is medium-sized. The chain carries TRBV10-3 and TRBJ2-3; tentatively, D is TRBD1 (5 bases). The CDR3 sequence is 14 residues long. Germline V gene lookup returns CDR1 ENHRY and CDR2 SYGVKD. V was trimmed by 4 bases and J by 5 bases, leaving 13 bases between them. The CDR3, as DNA: TGTGCCATCAGTGCAGAGACAGTCGGAGATACGCAGTATTTT. Its protein product is CAISAETVGDTQYF.

The chain links TRBV24-1 to TRBJ1-2; D is possibly TRBD1 (6 bases). With 9 bases removed from V and 7 bases from J, the gap between germline ends came to 14 bases. Germline lookup yields CDR1 KGHDR and CDR2 SFDVKD. This CDR3 is built from 12 residues. The CDR3 bases are TGTGCCACCTGGGGGGCGAATGGTGGCTACACCTTC. Its protein is CATWGANGGYTF.

The V and J genes are TRBV6-5 and TRBJ1-1, with D maybe TRBD1 (6 bases). Per the germline V gene, CDR1 is MNHEY and CDR2 is SVGAGI. This CDR3 has 16 amino acids. V was cut by 2 bases and J by 5 bases, with 18 bases left in between. This CDR3 is CASSYRQQGSRTEAFF. The CDR3 DNA reads TGTGCCAGCAGTTACCGCCAACAGGGTTCAAGGACTGAAGCTTTCTTT.

The DNA for the CDR3 is TGTGCCAGCAGTCCGGGGGCGGGAGATATCTACAATGAGCAGTTCTTC. This encodes CASSPGAGDIYNEQFF. The genes are TRBV7-2 and TRBJ2-1; D is possibly TRBD2 (7 bases). The CDR3 is 16 residues long. The germline V and J ends were trimmed by 6 bases and 3 bases, with 18 bases remaining between them. Per germline, CDR1 SGHTA and CDR2 FQGNSA. Together with reference TRBV7-2 and TRBJ2-1, the CDR3 gives the full variable domain: GAGVSQSPSNKVTEKGKDVELRCDPISGHTALYWYRQSLGQGLEFLIYFQGNSAPDKSGLPSDRFSAERTGGSVSTLTIQRTQQEDSAVYLCASSPGAGDIYNEQFFGPGTRLTVL.

This clonotype was seen repeatedly, ten times or more. The chain carries TRBV13 and TRBJ2-4, with D hard to call. CDR1 PRHDT and CDR2 FYEKMQ come from the germline V gene (reference sequence). Trimming took 5 bases from V and 0 from J, leaving 8 bases between them. The CDR3 extends over 14 amino acids. The CDR3 DNA follows: TGTGCCAGCAGCCCCGGGTTAGCCAAAAACATTCAGTACTTC. Its translation: CASSPGLAKNIQYF.

The rearrangement uses TRBV5-1 and TRBJ1-4; possibly TRBD1 for D (5 bases). The V and J ends lost 2 bases and 5 bases respectively, with 10 bases between them. The CDR3 has 14 amino acids. In germline, CDR1 is SGHRS, CDR2 YFSETQ. In DNA form, the CDR3 reads TGCGCCAGCAGCTTCCAGGGCGGGAATGAAAAACTGTTTTTT. This sequence encodes CASSFQGGNEKLFF.

The chain combines TRBV20-1 with TRBJ1-5; a weak D match, TRBD1 (5 bases). V was shortened by 1 base and J by 4 bases, with 14 bases between the two germline ends. Germline-derived CDR1 and CDR2 are DFQATT and SNEGSKA (reference sequence). The CDR3 loop spans 15 amino acids. The CDR3 DNA reads TGCAGTGCTAGAGGCTCGGGGGGGGGGAATCAGCCCCAGCATTTT. Protein: CSARGSGGGNQPQHF.

On this clonotype itself: This is likely a read error, given that the CDR3 carries no conserved phenylalanine or tryptophan at its end. The chain uses TRBV29-1 and TRBJ2-7, with 7 bases fitting TRBD1. Germline CDR1 is SQVTM and CDR2 is ANQGSEA. CDR3 length equals 12 residues. V lost 6 bases to trimming and J lost 4 bases; unmatched junction nucleotides: 6. The CDR3 sequence: CSVGTEKYEQYS. The CDR3 nucleotides read TGCAGCGTCGGGACAGAGAAATACGAGCAGTACTCC.